The clone carrying this T cell receptor (beta chain) was detected once. These data belong to a study of blood T cell repertoires in COVID-19. Study background: Samples taken during acute and convalescent COVID-19 were collected in the United States, Italy and Spain.

Individuals drawn from under 30 US areas were roughly 18 to 95 years old. Participants' own reports of clinical history determined their cohort assignment. Cohort 3 recovered donors had two negative PCRs, clearance, or symptom resolution. The CDR3 consists of 15 residues. V shed 0 bases and J shed 1 base, with 10 bases lying between them. From germline, CDR1 is SGHRS and CDR2 YFSETQ. The method was immunoSEQ multiplex PCR; TCRdb's version includes in-frame clones alone and lacks a portion of them. Among roughly 250,000 clones listed, 85% to 95% were seen once. Sequencing was performed on PBMCs or T cells enriched from blood (not recorded which). This chain joins TRBV5-1 and TRBJ1-1; D is perhaps TRBD1 (5 bases). The clonotype was recovered from a woman younger than 35 who had recovered from COVID-19. The CDR3 loop is CASSLGQSPNTEAFF. In nucleotides, the CDR3 is TGCGCCAGCAGCTTGGGACAGAGCCCGAACACTGAAGCTTTCTTT.